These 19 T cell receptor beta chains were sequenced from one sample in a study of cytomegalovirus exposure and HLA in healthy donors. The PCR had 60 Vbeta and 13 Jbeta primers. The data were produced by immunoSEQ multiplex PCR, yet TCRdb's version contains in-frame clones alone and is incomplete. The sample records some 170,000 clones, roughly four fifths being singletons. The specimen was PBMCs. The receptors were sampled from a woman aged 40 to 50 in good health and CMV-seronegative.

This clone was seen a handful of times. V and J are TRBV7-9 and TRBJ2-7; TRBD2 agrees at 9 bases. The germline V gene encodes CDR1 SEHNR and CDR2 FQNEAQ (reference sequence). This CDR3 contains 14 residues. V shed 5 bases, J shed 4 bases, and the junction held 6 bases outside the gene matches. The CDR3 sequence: CASSPAGGLYEQYF. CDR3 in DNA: TGTGCCAGCAGCCCAGCGGGAGGACTATACGAGCAGTACTTC.

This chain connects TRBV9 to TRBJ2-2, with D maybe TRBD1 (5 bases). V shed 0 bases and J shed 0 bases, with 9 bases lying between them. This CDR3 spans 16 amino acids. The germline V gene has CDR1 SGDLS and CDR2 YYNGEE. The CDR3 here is CASSVGPGPNTGELFF. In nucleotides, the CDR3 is TGTGCCAGCAGCGTAGGTCCAGGGCCGAACACCGGGGAGCTGTTTTTT.

CDR3 residues: CASSPPGGRDNEQFF. In nucleotides, the CDR3 is TGTGCCAGCAGCCCGCCTGGCGGGAGGGACAATGAGCAGTTCTTC. The chain uses TRBV7-9 and TRBJ2-1, with TRBD2 identical over 9 bases. Germline V lookup: CDR1 SEHNR, CDR2 FQNEAQ (reference sequence). Germline trimming cut 5 bases from V and 5 bases from J; bases unmatched to any gene: 7. This CDR3 is 15 amino acids long. The whole variable domain, filled in from reference TRBV7-9 and TRBJ2-1, reads DTGVSQNPRHKITKRGQNVTFRCDPISEHNRLYWYRQTLGQGPEFLTYFQNEAQLEKSRLLSDRFSAERPKGSFSTLEIQRTEQGDSAMYLCASSPPGGRDNEQFFGPGTRLTVL.

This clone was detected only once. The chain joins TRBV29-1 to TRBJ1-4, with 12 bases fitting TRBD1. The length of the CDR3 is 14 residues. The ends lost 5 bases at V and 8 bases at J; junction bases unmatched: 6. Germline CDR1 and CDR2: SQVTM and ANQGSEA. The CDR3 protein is CSVWGTGGREKLFF. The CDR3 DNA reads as TGCAGCGTTTGGGGGACAGGGGGCCGAGAAAAACTGTTTTTT.

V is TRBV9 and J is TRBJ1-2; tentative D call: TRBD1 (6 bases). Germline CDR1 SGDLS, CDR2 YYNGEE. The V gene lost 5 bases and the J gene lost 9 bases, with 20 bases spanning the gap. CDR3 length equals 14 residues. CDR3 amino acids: CASSGGQGVRSYTF. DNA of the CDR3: TGTGCCAGCAGTGGGGGACAAGGTGTTAGAAGCTACACCTTC.

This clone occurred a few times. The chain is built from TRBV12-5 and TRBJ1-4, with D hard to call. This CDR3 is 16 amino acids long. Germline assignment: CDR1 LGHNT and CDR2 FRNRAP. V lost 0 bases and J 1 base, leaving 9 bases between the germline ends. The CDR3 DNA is TGTGCTAGTGGTTTGGTTTGGTCGGGAACTAATGAAAAACTGTTTTTT. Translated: CASGLVWSGTNEKLFF.

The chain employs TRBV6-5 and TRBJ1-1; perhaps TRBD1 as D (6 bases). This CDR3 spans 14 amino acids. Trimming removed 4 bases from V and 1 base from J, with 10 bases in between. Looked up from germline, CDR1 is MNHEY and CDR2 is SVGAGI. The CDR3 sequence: CASSFRDTNTEAFF. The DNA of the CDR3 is TGTGCCAGCAGTTTCCGGGACACGAACACTGAAGCTTTCTTT.

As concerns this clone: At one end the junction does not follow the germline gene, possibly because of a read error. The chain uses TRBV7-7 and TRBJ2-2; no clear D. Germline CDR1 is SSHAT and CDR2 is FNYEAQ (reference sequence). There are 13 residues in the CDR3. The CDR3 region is CASSRTSGGELFF. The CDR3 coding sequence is TGTGCTAGCAGTCGCACCTCCGGCGGGGAGCTGTTTTTT. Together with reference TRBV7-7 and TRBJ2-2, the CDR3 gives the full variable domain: GAGVSQSPRYKVTKRGQDVTLRCDPISSHATLYWYQQALGQGPEFLTYFNYEAQPDKSGLPSDRFSAERPEGSISTLTIQRTEQRDSAMYRCASSRTSGGELFFGEGSRLTVL.

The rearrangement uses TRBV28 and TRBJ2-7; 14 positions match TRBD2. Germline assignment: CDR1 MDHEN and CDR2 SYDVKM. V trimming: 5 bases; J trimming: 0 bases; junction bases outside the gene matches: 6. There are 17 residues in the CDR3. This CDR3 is CASSPGGLAGASYEQYF. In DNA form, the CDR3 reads TGTGCCAGCAGTCCGGGGGGACTAGCGGGAGCCTCCTACGAGCAGTACTTC.

The CDR3 region has the DNA TGTGCCACCAGCTCACAAGGGCAGGGACGGGGGGGAAATCAGCCCCAGCATTTT. Its translation is CATSSQGQGRGGNQPQHF. The genes are TRBV15 and TRBJ1-5; D is possibly TRBD1 (5 bases). The CDR3 sequence is 18 residues long. Germline V gene sequence: CDR1 LNHNV, CDR2 YYDKDF (reference sequence). Trimming removed 5 bases at V and 4 bases at J, with 24 bases between.

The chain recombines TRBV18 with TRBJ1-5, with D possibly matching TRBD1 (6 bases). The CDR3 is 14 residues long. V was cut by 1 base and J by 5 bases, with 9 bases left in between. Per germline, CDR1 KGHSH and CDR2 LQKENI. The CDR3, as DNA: TGTGCCAGCTCACCACTGGACAGCGATCAGCCCCAGCATTTT. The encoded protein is CASSPLDSDQPQHF.

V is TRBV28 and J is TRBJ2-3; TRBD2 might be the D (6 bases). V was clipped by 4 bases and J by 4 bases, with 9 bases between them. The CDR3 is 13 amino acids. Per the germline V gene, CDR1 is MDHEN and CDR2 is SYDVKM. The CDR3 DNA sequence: TGTGCCAGCAGTTCCCCTAGCGCAGATACGCAGTATTTT. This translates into CASSSPSADTQYF.

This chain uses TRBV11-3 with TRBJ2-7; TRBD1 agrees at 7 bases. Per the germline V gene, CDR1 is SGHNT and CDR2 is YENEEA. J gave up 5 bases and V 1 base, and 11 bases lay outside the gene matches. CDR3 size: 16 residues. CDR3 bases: TGTGCCAGCAGCTTAGGGTTAGGGGGCCAAGTAAACGAGCAGTACTTC. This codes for CASSLGLGGQVNEQYF.

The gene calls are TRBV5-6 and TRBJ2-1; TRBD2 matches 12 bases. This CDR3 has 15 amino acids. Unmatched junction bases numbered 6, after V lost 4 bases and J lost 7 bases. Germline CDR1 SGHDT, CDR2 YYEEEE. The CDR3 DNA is TGTGCCAGCAGCGTACTAGCGGGAGGAAGGAATGAGCAGTTCTTC. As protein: CASSVLAGGRNEQFF. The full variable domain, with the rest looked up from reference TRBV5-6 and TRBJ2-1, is DAGVTQSPTHLIKTRGQQVTLRCSPKSGHDTVSWYQQALGQGPQFIFQYYEEEERQRGNFPDRFSGHQFPNYSSELNVNALLLGDSALYLCASSVLAGGRNEQFFGPGTRLTVL.

CDR3 DNA sequence: TGTGCCAGCCGGGGTCTGTCCTACGAGCAGTACTTC. Translation: CASRGLSYEQYF. J is TRBJ2-7 and V is TRBV2, with D possibly matching TRBD2 (5 bases). Trimming stripped 8 bases from V and 1 base from J, with 9 bases between. This CDR3 has 12 amino acids. CDR1 is SNHLY, CDR2 FYNNEI, per germline.

The CDR3 is CASSYSGTWGDEQFF. CDR3 DNA sequence: TGTGCCAGCAGCTATTCCGGCACCTGGGGGGATGAGCAGTTCTTC. The chain has TRBV7-8 and TRBJ2-1, with D perhaps matching TRBD2 (6 bases). The CDR3 sequence is 15 residues long. V was cut by 4 bases and J by 8 bases, with 18 bases left in between. The germline V gene encodes CDR1 SGHVS and CDR2 FQNEAQ. Supplemented by reference TRBV7-8 and TRBJ2-1, the full variable domain reads GAGVSQSPRYKVAKRGQDVALRCDPISGHVSLFWYQQALGQGPEFLTYFQNEAQLDKSGLPSDRFFAERPEGSVSTLKIQRTQQEDSAVYLCASSYSGTWGDEQFFGPGTRLTVL.

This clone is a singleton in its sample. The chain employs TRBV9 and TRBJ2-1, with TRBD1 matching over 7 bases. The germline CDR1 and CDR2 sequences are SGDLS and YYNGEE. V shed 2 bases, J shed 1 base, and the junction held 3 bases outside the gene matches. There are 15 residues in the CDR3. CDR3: CASSVTGVSYNEQFF. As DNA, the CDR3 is TGTGCCAGCAGCGTTACAGGGGTTTCCTACAATGAGCAGTTCTTC.

CDR3 coding DNA: TGTGCCAGCAGCTCCCTAGCGGGGATATACAATGAGCAGTTCTTC. It yields the protein CASSSLAGIYNEQFF. V gene TRBV11-2 combines with J gene TRBJ2-1, with 9 bases lining up with TRBD2. The V gene's germline CDR1 is SGHAT and CDR2 FQNNGV. The CDR3 sequence is 15 residues long. V trimming: 4 bases; J trimming: 4 bases; junction bases outside the gene matches: 5.

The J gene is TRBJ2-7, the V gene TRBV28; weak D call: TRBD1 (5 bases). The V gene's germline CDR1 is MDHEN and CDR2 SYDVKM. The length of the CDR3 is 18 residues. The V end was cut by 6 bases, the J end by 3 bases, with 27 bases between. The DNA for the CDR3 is TGTGCCAGCAGCCTCCTAGTAACTTTGGACAAACTCAGCTACGAGCAGTACTTC. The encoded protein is CASSLLVTLDKLSYEQYF.